This entry describes one T cell receptor (beta chain). These data come from a study of T cell clonotyping in hematopoietic cell transplantation. The table came from immunoSEQ multiplex PCR; TCRdb's copy has only in-frame clones and leaves some out. This repertoire shows around 16,000 clones, roughly 88% found once; its top ten account for around 3%. The germline CDR1 and CDR2 sequences are MDHEN and SYDVKM. This CDR3 contains 16 residues. Trimming took 2 bases from V and 1 from J; bases not matched to a gene: 1. This receptor was identified in a man in his fifties or sixties in good health. Some clones in this sample may be carry-over from other donors' samples. What was sequenced was peripheral blood mononuclear cells. V is TRBV28 and J is TRBJ2-5; 13 bases match TRBD2. CDR3 in amino acids: CASSLGLAGAQETQYF. The CDR3, as DNA: TGTGCCAGCAGTTTAGGACTAGCGGGGGCCCAAGAGACCCAGTACTTC.